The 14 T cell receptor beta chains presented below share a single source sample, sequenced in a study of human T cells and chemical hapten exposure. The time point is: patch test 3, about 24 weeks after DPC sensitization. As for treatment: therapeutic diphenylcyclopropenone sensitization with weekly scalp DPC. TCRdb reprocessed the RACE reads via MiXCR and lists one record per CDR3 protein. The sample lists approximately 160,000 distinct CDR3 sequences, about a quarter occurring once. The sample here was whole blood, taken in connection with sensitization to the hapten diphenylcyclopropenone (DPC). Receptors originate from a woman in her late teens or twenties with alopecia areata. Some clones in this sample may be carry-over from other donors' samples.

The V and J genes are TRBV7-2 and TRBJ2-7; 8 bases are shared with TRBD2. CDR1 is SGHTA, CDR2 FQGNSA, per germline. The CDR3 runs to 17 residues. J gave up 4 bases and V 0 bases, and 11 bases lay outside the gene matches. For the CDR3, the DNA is TGTGCCAGCAGCTTAGCGGCAGGAAGCGGGAGAGGATACGAGCAGTACTTC. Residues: CASSLAAGSGRGYEQYF.

Written as DNA, the CDR3 is TGCAGTGCTAGGGATAGCGGGAGAGGGTACGAGCAGTACTTC. This translates into CSARDSGRGYEQYF. The gene calls are TRBV20-1 and TRBJ2-7; 9 bases agree with TRBD2. With 3 bases clipped from V and 4 bases from J, the junction kept 7 bases outside the gene matches. CDR1 and CDR2 from the germline V gene are DFQATT and SNEGSKA (reference sequence). The CDR3 covers 14 residues.

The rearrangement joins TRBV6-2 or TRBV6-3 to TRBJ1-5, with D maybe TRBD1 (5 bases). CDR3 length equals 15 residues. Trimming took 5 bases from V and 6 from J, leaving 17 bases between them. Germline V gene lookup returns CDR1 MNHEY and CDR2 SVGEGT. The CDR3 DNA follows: TGTGCCAGCAGTCCGGACGGGGCTCGGGCTCAGCCCCAGCATTTT. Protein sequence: CASSPDGARAQPQHF.

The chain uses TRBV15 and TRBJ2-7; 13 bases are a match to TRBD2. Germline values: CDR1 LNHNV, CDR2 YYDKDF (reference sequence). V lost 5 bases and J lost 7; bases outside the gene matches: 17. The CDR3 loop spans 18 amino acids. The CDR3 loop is CATSSSGPGLAGRGEQYF. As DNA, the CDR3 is TGTGCCACCAGCTCTAGCGGGCCGGGACTAGCGGGACGTGGGGAGCAGTACTTC. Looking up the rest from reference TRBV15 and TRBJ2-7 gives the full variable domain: DAMVIQNPRYQVTQFGKPVTLSCSQTLNHNVMYWYQQKSSQAPKLLFHYYDKDFNNEADTPDNFQSRRPNTSFCFLDIRSPGLGDTAMYLCATSSSGPGLAGRGEQYFGPGTRLTVT.

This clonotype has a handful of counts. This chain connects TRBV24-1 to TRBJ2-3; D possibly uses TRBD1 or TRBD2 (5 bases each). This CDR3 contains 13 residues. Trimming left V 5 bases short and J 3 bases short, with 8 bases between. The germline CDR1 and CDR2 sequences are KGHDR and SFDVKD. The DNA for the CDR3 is TGTGCCACCAGTGTGGGGACGACAGATACGCAGTATTTT. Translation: CATSVGTTDTQYF.

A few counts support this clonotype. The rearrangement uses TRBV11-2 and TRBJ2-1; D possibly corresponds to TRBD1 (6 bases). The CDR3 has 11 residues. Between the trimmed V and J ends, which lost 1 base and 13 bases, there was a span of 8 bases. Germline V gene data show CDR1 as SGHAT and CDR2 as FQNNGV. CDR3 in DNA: TGTGCCAGCAGCTTAGCCGGGACACAGTTCTTC. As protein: CASSLAGTQFF.

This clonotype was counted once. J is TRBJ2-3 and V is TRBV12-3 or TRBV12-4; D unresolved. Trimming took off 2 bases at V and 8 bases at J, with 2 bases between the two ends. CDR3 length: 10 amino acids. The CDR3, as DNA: TGTGCCAGCAGTTTAAGTACGCAGTATTTT. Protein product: CASSLSTQYF.

CDR3 coding DNA: TGCAGTGCTAGAGATTGGGGAATTAACTATGGCTACACCTTC. It yields the protein CSARDWGINYGYTF. The chain employs TRBV20-1 and TRBJ1-2; D uncertain. CDR3 length equals 14 residues. V dropped 0 bases and J dropped 1 base, with 9 bases sitting between them. Per the germline V gene, CDR1 is DFQATT and CDR2 is SNEGSKA (reference sequence).

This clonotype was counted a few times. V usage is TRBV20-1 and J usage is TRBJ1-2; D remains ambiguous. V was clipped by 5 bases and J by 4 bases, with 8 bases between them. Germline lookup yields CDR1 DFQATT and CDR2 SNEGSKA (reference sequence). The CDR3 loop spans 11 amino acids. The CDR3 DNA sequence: TGCAGTGCTTGGAAGCGCTATGGCTACACCTTC. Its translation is CSAWKRYGYTF.

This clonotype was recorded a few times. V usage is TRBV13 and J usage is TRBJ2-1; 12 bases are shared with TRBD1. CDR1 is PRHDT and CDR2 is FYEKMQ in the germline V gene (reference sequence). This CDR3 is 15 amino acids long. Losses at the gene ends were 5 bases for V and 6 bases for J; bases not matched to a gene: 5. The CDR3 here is CASSRDRGRFNEQFF. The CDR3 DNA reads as TGTGCCAGCAGCCGGGACAGGGGGCGATTCAATGAGCAGTTCTTC.

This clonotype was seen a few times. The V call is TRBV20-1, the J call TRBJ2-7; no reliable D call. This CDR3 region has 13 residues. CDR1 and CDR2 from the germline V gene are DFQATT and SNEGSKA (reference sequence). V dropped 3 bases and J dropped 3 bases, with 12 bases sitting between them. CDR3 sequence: CSAREARDYEQYF. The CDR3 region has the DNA TGCAGTGCTAGGGAAGCGCGCGACTACGAGCAGTACTTC.

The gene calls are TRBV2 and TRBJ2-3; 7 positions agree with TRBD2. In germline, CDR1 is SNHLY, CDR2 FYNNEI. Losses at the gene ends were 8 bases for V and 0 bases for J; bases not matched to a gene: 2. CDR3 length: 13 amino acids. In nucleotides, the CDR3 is TGTGCCAGCGGGGGGGACAGCACAGATACGCAGTATTTT. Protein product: CASGGDSTDTQYF.

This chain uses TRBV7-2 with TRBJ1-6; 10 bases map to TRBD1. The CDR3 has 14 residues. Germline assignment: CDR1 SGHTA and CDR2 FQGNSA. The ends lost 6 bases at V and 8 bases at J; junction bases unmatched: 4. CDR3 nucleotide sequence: TGTGCCAGCAGTGCGGACAGGGGGTATTCACCCCTCCACTTT. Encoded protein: CASSADRGYSPLHF.

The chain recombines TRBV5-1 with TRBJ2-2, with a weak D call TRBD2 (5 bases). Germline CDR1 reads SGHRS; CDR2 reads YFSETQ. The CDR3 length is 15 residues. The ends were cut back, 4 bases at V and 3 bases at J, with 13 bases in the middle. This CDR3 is CASSRGWTDTGELFF. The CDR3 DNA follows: TGCGCCAGCAGCCGGGGTTGGACGGACACCGGGGAGCTGTTTTTT.